The 19 T cell receptor beta chains in this list originate from one sample, sequenced in a study of cytomegalovirus exposure and HLA in healthy donors. Profiling relied on immunoSEQ multiplex PCR, and the TCRdb table lists in-frame clones only, not all of them. The sample consists of fewer than 120,000 clones, roughly 90% of them appearing once. The sequenced sample consisted of PBMCs. The receptors derive from a woman between 25 and 40 years old in good health and CMV-seropositive.

The chain carries TRBV5-1 and TRBJ2-2; 8 positions match TRBD1. Germline CDR1 and CDR2: SGHRS and YFSETQ. J was trimmed by 4 bases and V by 2 bases; bases with no gene match: 10. The CDR3 loop spans 17 amino acids. CDR3 coding DNA: TGCGCCAGCAGCTTCCCACCGACAGGGGCGGGCACCGGGGAGCTGTTTTTT. Protein sequence: CASSFPPTGAGTGELFF.

The chain employs TRBV9 and TRBJ2-1; D possibly corresponds to TRBD1 (6 bases). V gave up 4 bases and J gave up 2 bases, with 10 bases separating them. Per the germline V gene, CDR1 is SGDLS and CDR2 is YYNGEE. The CDR3 sequence is 14 residues long. CDR3 in amino acids: CASSTTGTYNEQFF. The CDR3 DNA sequence: TGTGCCAGCAGCACGACAGGAACCTACAATGAGCAGTTCTTC. Combining the CDR3 with reference TRBV9 and TRBJ2-1 gives the whole variable domain DSGVTQTPKHLITATGQRVTLRCSPRSGDLSVYWYQQSLDQGLQFLIQYYNGEERAKGNILERFSAQQFPDLHSELNLSSLELGDSALYFCASSTTGTYNEQFFGPGTRLTVL.

V and J are TRBV5-1 and TRBJ2-3; TRBD1 is a possible D gene (6 bases). In germline, CDR1 is SGHRS, CDR2 YFSETQ. The CDR3 spans 17 residues. V was pared by 10 bases and J by 2 bases, with 26 bases between. The CDR3 sequence: CASRGRDPPLNTDTQYF. CDR3 in DNA: TGCGCCTCCAGGGGCCGGGACCCCCCACTGAACACAGATACGCAGTATTTT.

In its sample, this clone was seen once. V and J are TRBV5-6 and TRBJ2-7, with TRBD2 matching 7 bases. V dropped 2 bases and J dropped 0; count of bases not matched to a gene: 2. The CDR3 is made up of 14 amino acids. Looked up from germline, CDR1 is SGHDT and CDR2 is YYEEEE. The CDR3 sequence is CASSFGGSSYEQYF. Here the CDR3 DNA reads TGTGCCAGCAGCTTCGGGGGGAGCTCCTACGAGCAGTACTTC.

The chain uses TRBV11-2 and TRBJ2-7, with D tentatively TRBD1 (6 bases). The CDR3 runs 15 residues. The germline CDR1 and CDR2 sequences are SGHAT and FQNNGV. With 7 bases removed from V and 2 bases from J, the gap between germline ends came to 18 bases. The CDR3 DNA is TGTGCCAGCAACAACTCACCTAGGGGGACCTACGAGCAGTACTTC. This translates into CASNNSPRGTYEQYF.

The rearrangement links TRBV30 to TRBJ2-3; 10 positions match TRBD2. CDR1 is GTSNPN, CDR2 SVGIG, per germline (reference sequence). This CDR3 is 17 amino acids long. V dropped 0 bases and J dropped 4; count of bases not matched to a gene: 10. For the CDR3, the DNA is TGTGCCTGGAGTGTAGGCCTAGCGGGAGCCGGTGCAGATACGCAGTATTTT. This encodes CAWSVGLAGAGADTQYF.

The CDR3 bases are TGCGCCAGCAGCCAAGACCAAAACAGGGGAACAGGAAACACCATATATTTT. Its protein product is CASSQDQNRGTGNTIYF. The chain links TRBV4-3 to TRBJ1-3, with 7 nucleotides matching TRBD1. Germline V gene lookup returns CDR1 LGHNA and CDR2 YSLEER. The CDR3 runs to 17 residues. The V gene end was trimmed by 0 bases and the J gene end by 4 bases; junction bases not matched to a gene: 9.

As for this clone: Sequence at one end of the junction differs from germline and may be a read error. This chain uses TRBV5-1 with TRBJ2-1; 8 positions agree with TRBD2. The CDR3 covers 16 residues. CDR1 is SGHRS and CDR2 is YFSETQ in the germline V gene. CDR3: CASSGGTRNIPNQQFF. CDR3 sequence (DNA): TGCGCCAGCAGCGGGGGGACTAGAAATATCCCCAATCAGCAGTTCTTC.

This chain links TRBV15 with TRBJ2-1; possible D gene TRBD2, 6 bases. This CDR3 region has 15 residues. CDR1 LNHNV and CDR2 YYDKDF come from the germline V gene (reference sequence). V was clipped by 1 base and J by 4 bases, with 11 bases between them. The CDR3 DNA is TGTGCCACCAGCAGAGTAGGCGGGGCTTACAATGAGCAGTTCTTC. The encoded protein is CATSRVGGAYNEQFF.

The genes are TRBV4-2 and TRBJ2-1, with 11 bases aligning to TRBD2. V trimming: 0 bases; J trimming: 2 bases; junction bases outside the gene matches: 0. CDR1 is LGHNA and CDR2 is YNFKEQ in the germline V gene. CDR3 length equals 16 residues. CDR3 sequence (DNA): TGTGCCAGCAGCCAAGAGACTAGCGGGGCCTACAATGAGCAGTTCTTC. This encodes CASSQETSGAYNEQFF.

This clone appeared a single time. The J gene is TRBJ2-1, the V gene TRBV10-3, with D possibly being TRBD1 (5 bases). Germline V gives CDR1 ENHRY, CDR2 SYGVKD. This CDR3 contains 13 residues. Trimming stripped 2 bases from V and 9 bases from J, with 11 bases between. The chain's CDR3 is CAISETQGGEQFF. In DNA form, the CDR3 reads TGTGCCATCAGTGAGACCCAGGGTGGTGAGCAGTTCTTC.

The chain carries TRBV7-9 and TRBJ2-1; the match to TRBD1 covers 7 bases. The CDR3 sequence is 15 residues long. V shed 5 bases, J shed 0 bases, and the junction held 4 bases outside the gene matches. Germline CDR1 reads SEHNR; CDR2 reads FQNEAQ (reference sequence). The CDR3 sequence: CASSPRQGSYNEQFF. CDR3 coding DNA: TGTGCCAGCAGCCCCCGACAGGGCTCCTACAATGAGCAGTTCTTC.

This clone showed up just once. The rearrangement uses TRBV7-9 and TRBJ1-2; 7 bases match TRBD1. CDR1 and CDR2 from the germline V gene are SEHNR and FQNEAQ (reference sequence). J was trimmed by 3 bases and V by 4 bases; bases with no gene match: 5. This CDR3 contains 14 residues. The CDR3: CASSYRGTDYGYTF. The DNA for the CDR3 is TGTGCCAGCAGCTACAGGGGTACAGACTATGGCTACACCTTC.

This clone showed up just a few times. The J gene is TRBJ2-7, the V gene TRBV18, with TRBD2 identical over 9 bases. The CDR3 has 17 residues. Trimming at V came to 3 bases and at J to 4 bases, leaving 13 bases not matched to a gene. Germline assignment: CDR1 KGHSH and CDR2 LQKENI. The CDR3 DNA reads TGTGCCAGCTCACCGCGGTTAGTTCAAGCGGGGGGATACGAGCAGTACTTC. Encoded protein: CASSPRLVQAGGYEQYF.

This clone is a singleton in its sample. The chain combines TRBV5-1 with TRBJ1-4, with a weak D call TRBD1 (5 bases). Germline CDR1 is SGHRS and CDR2 is YFSETQ. Trimming pared 3 bases from V and 3 bases from J, leaving 9 bases between. This CDR3 is built from 14 residues. The CDR3 is CASSYQGANEKLFF. As DNA, the CDR3 is TGCGCCAGCAGCTATCAGGGTGCTAATGAAAAACTGTTTTTT.

The rearrangement links TRBV7-3 to TRBJ1-1, with D possibly TRBD1 on 6 matching bases. The CDR3 length is 16 residues. Germline-derived CDR1 and CDR2 are SGHTA and FQGTGA. V was trimmed by 6 bases and J by 2 bases, leaving 19 bases between them. The CDR3 nucleotides are TGTGCCAGCAGTCAAACGGGGCCTGGGGGCAACACTGAAGCTTTCTTT. Its protein is CASSQTGPGGNTEAFF. The complete variable domain, with remaining parts taken from reference TRBV7-3 and TRBJ1-1, reads GAGVSQTPSNKVTEKGKYVELRCDPISGHTALYWYRQSLGQGPEFLIYFQGTGAADDSGLPNDRFFAVRPEGSVSTLKIQRTERGDSAVYLCASSQTGPGGNTEAFFGQGTRLTVV.

The V gene is TRBV28, the J gene TRBJ2-1; 11 positions match TRBD2. V was clipped by 5 bases and J by 10 bases; unmatched bases: 7. The germline gives CDR1 MDHEN, CDR2 SYDVKM. The length of the CDR3 is 14 residues. CDR3 amino acids: CASSVAGGEVEQFF. CDR3 sequence (DNA): TGTGCCAGCAGTGTAGCGGGAGGGGAGGTCGAGCAGTTCTTC.

This chain uses TRBV5-1 with TRBJ1-3; D remains unclear. The V and J ends lost 4 bases and 0 bases respectively, with 8 bases between them. The CDR3 extends over 14 amino acids. From germline, CDR1 is SGHRS and CDR2 YFSETQ. The CDR3 DNA follows: TGCGCCAGCAGCCCCACTTTCTCTGGAAACACCATATATTTT. Its translation: CASSPTFSGNTIYF.

In its sample, this clone was seen once. The gene calls are TRBV9 and TRBJ2-5; TRBD1 agrees at 9 bases. J gave up 5 bases and V 4 bases, and 9 bases lay outside the gene matches. Germline V CDR1 and CDR2: SGDLS, YYNGEE. The CDR3 extends over 15 amino acids. CDR3 loop: CASSLRDRGIETQYF. CDR3 coding DNA: TGTGCCAGCAGCCTCCGAGACAGGGGGATTGAGACCCAGTACTTC.